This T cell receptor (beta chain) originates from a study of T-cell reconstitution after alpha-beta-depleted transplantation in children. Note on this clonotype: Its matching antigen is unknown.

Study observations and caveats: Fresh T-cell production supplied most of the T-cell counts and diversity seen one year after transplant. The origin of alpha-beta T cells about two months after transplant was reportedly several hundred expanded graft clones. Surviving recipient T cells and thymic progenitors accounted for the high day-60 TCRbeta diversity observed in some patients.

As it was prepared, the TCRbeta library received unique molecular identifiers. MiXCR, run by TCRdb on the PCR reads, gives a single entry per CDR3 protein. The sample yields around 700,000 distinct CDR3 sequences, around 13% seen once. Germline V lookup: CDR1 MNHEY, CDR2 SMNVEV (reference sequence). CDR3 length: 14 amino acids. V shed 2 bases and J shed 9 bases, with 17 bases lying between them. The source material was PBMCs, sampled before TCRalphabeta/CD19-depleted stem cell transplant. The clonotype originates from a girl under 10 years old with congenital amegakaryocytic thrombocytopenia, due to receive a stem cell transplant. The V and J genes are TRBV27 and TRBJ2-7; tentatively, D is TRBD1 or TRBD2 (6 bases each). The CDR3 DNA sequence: TGTGCCAGCAGTTTAGGAGGGACATTCTCTGCGCAGTACTTC. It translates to CASSLGGTFSAQYF.